The entry below describes one TCR beta chain. The antigen is unknown. This specimen belongs to a study of T cell responses to AZD1222 COVID-19 vaccine. Findings and caveats of the study: A rise in Spike-specific TCR breadth and depth followed two AZD1222 doses. Regions left unmutated in variants are reportedly the target of nearly half of spike-specific TCRs. Donors were chiefly white British, with a greater number of females, and clonal diversity was perhaps underestimated.

Repertoires were generated with immunoSEQ multiplex PCR, while TCRdb's copy carries only in-frame clones and drops some. The sample lists roughly 150,000 clones, about nine tenths seen once, with roughly 3.8% in the top ten. This material consisted of peripheral blood, taken 28 days after the second AZD1222 dose. This TCR came from an adult who received the AZD1222 COVID-19 vaccine.

CDR3 coding DNA: TGTGCCAGCAGCCCAACAGGGCGGGCAGGATCGAATGAGCAGTTCTTC. Protein product: CASSPTGRAGSNEQFF. This chain connects TRBV7-3 to TRBJ2-1; tentatively, D is TRBD1 (6 bases). Germline-derived CDR1 and CDR2 are SGHTA and FQGTGA. The CDR3 spans 16 residues. Trimming removed 5 bases at V and 7 bases at J, with 21 bases between.